A selection of T cell receptor beta chains follows, all from one sample in a study of cytomegalovirus exposure and HLA in healthy donors. Some clones are missing from TCRdb's copy, which holds only in-frame ones; the method was immunoSEQ multiplex PCR. The table has over 200,000 clones, around 70% seen once. The sequencing sample was made of PBMCs. Source of these receptors: a man between 40 and 49 years old in good health and CMV-seropositive. Both conserved end residues are part of each CDR3. D genes are given only for firm matches. Size tells how often a clone was seen (once, few, many) or the class of an expanded clone, and some rows leave it out.

clone size	D gene	V gene	J gene	CDR3 DNA	CDR3 protein
NA	NA	TRBV5-1	TRBJ2-1	TGCGCCAGTGAGGGCGGTAGCTCCTACAATGAGCAGTTCTTC	CASEGGSSYNEQFF
once	TRBD1	TRBV27	TRBJ1-1	TGTGCCAGCAGTCGCATGACAGGGGTGTCCATGAACACTGAAGCTTTCTTT	CASSRMTGVSMNTEAFF
NA	NA	TRBV7-8	TRBJ2-1	TGTGCCAGCAGCCGCCGACTAGGAGGAAATGAGCAGTTCTTC	CASSRRLGGNEQFF
few	TRBD1	TRBV10-3	TRBJ1-2	TGTGCCATCAGTACCGCCGGGACAGGGGGCTCCGATGGCTACACCTTC	CAISTAGTGGSDGYTF
NA	TRBD2	TRBV5-1	TRBJ2-5	TGCGCCAGCAGTGTAGCGGGGACCCAAGAGACCCAGTACTTC	CASSVAGTQETQYF
NA	NA	TRBV28	TRBJ2-7	TGTGCCAGCACCGAAACCGGTCGGGGGTCCTACGAGCAGTACTTC	CASTETGRGSYEQYF
NA	NA	TRBV6-1	TRBJ2-1	TGTGCCAGCAGTGACAAGGGGGCGGGAAAATACAATGAGCAGTTCTTC	CASSDKGAGKYNEQFF
NA	TRBD1	TRBV4-1	TRBJ2-7	TGCGCCAGCAGCATTCAGGGGGCACAGGAGCAGTACTTC	CASSIQGAQEQYF
NA	TRBD1	TRBV5-4	TRBJ2-1	TGTGCCAGCAGCTCTCAGGGACAGGGCCGACGCGAGCAGTTCTTC	CASSSQGQGRREQFF
few	TRBD2	TRBV29-1	TRBJ2-1	TGCAGCGTTGAGGGAGCGGGGGCCTCCTACAATGAGCAGTTCTTC	CSVEGAGASYNEQFF
NA	NA	TRBV4-1	TRBJ2-2	TGCGCCAGCAGCCAATCCGGGAGTCCGAACACCGGGGAGCTGTTTTTT	CASSQSGSPNTGELFF
NA	TRBD2	TRBV7-2	TRBJ2-4	TGTGCCAGCAGCTTAAGCGGGGGCCGAGACATTCAGTACTTC	CASSLSGGRDIQYF
once	NA	TRBV9	TRBJ2-5	TGTGCCAGCAGCGTGGGGGGGCAGGGAGAGACCCAGTACTTC	CASSVGGQGETQYF
NA	NA	TRBV4-3	TRBJ1-5	TGCGCCAGCAGCCAAGTCGCGGGTCGGGATCAGCCCCAGCATTTT	CASSQVAGRDQPQHF
few	NA	TRBV29-1	TRBJ1-2	TGCAGCGTTCTCTATCTGAGGGGGACTGGCTACACCTTC	CSVLYLRGTGYTF
NA	NA	TRBV6-5	TRBJ1-2	TGTGCCAGCAGCCCCGGACATCTCCTCTCTGGAGGCTACACCTTC	CASSPGHLLSGGYTF
NA	TRBD1	TRBV4-1	TRBJ2-1	TGCGCCAGCAGCCACCTAGGGAGGGACAGGGGCTATGAGCAGTTCTTC	CASSHLGRDRGYEQFF
NA	NA	TRBV7-8	TRBJ1-2	TGTGCCAGCAGCCCCAAGACAGATCGCTATGGCTACACCTTC	CASSPKTDRYGYTF
NA	NA	TRBV9	TRBJ2-2	TGTGCCAGCAGCGACGCGGAGAGCGGGGAGCTGTTTTTT	CASSDAESGELFF
NA	TRBD1	TRBV7-9	TRBJ1-2	TGTGCCAGCAGCCCACAGGGGAGGTATGGCTACACCTTC	CASSPQGRYGYTF
NA	TRBD2	TRBV19	TRBJ2-7	TGTGCCAGTAGTATCGGACTAGCGGGGGGCTCCTACTCCTACGAGCAGTACTTC	CASSIGLAGGSYSYEQYF
NA	NA	TRBV5-6	TRBJ2-7	TGTGCCAGCAGGAGGCAGTTAGGTTACGAGCAGTACTTC	CASRRQLGYEQYF
NA	TRBD1	TRBV13	TRBJ1-6	TGTGCCAGCAGCTTGATGAGGGGGCTGGAAGGCGATAATTCACCCCTCCACTTT	CASSLMRGLEGDNSPLHF
NA	NA	TRBV7-2	TRBJ2-7	TGTGCCAGCCGGGCAGAAGGGAGCTACGAGCAGTACTTC	CASRAEGSYEQYF
NA	NA	TRBV10-3	TRBJ1-6	TGTGCCATCAGTGACCCAGGGAGGGCCCCTGATAATTCACCCCTCCACTTT	CAISDPGRAPDNSPLHF
NA	NA	TRBV11-3	TRBJ2-3	TGTGCCAGCAGCTCTCGGGATTCGGATACGCAGTATTTT	CASSSRDSDTQYF
NA	NA	TRBV28	TRBJ1-2	TGTGCCAGCAGCCCCGGGGAGTCAATCTATGGCTACACCTTC	CASSPGESIYGYTF